This is a list of T cell receptor beta chains from one sample in a study of spatial heterogeneity in lung cancer. Via MiXCR, TCRdb re-called the 5' RACE reads, giving one row per CDR3 protein. The sample includes 25,000 or so distinct CDR3 sequences, approximately 5.1% of them seen just once. This specimen consisted of PBMCs, obtained at follow-up. The receptors were gathered from a female donor with early-stage non-small cell lung cancer. CDR3s include the opening cysteine and the closing phenylalanine or tryptophan. Each record gives: J gene, V gene, clone size, D gene, CDR3 DNA, CDR3 protein. A D gene is named only where the DNA matches it firmly. Clone size is stated in some rows and not others, as once, few, many or a class when expanded.

J: TRBJ2-3; V: TRBV5-1; size: many; D: TRBD2; DNA: TGCGCCAGCAGCTGGCGGGGTAGCGGGAGCACAGATACGCAGTATTTT; CDR3: CASSWRGSGSTDTQYF
J: TRBJ2-1; V: TRBV19; size: few; D: TRBD2; DNA: TGTGCCAGTACCATGGGGCGGGAGGCAAGCTCCTACAATGAGCAGTTCTTC; CDR3: CASTMGREASSYNEQFF
J: TRBJ2-3; V: TRBV27; size: few; D: TRBD1; DNA: TGTGCCAGCAGTTACGGGACAGGGTCAAGAGATACGCAGTATTTT; CDR3: CASSYGTGSRDTQYF
J: TRBJ2-7; V: TRBV9; size: many; D: -; DNA: TGTGCCAGCAGCGTAGGGTGGGGAACCTCATACGAGCAGTACTTC; CDR3: CASSVGWGTSYEQYF
J: TRBJ1-2; V: TRBV28; size: once; D: -; DNA: TGTGCCAGCAGTTCGGGTCTAGCTAACTATGGCTACACCTTC; CDR3: CASSSGLANYGYTF
J: TRBJ1-3; V: TRBV7-9; size: many; D: -; DNA: TGTGCCAGCAGCGACTCTGGAAACACCATATATTTT; CDR3: CASSDSGNTIYF
J: TRBJ2-7; V: TRBV6-5; size: -; D: -; DNA: TGTGCCAGCAGTTTCGGCCCAGAGCCGGGTGAGCAGTACTTC; CDR3: CASSFGPEPGEQYF
J: TRBJ2-1; V: TRBV20-1; size: many; D: -; DNA: TGCAGTGCTAGAGATCTCCACCGGGGGTCTGAGCAGTTCTTC; CDR3: CSARDLHRGSEQFF
J: TRBJ2-1; V: TRBV7-9; size: -; D: -; DNA: TGTGCCAGCAGCTTAGCGAATGGGGGGACCTACAATGAGCAGTTCTTC; CDR3: CASSLANGGTYNEQFF
J: TRBJ2-5; V: TRBV7-2; size: medium-sized; D: TRBD2; DNA: TGTGCCAGCAGCATCGGACTAGCGGGGGCCTTGGAGACCCAGTACTTC; CDR3: CASSIGLAGALETQYF
J: TRBJ2-3; V: TRBV28; size: many; D: -; DNA: TGTGCCAGCGGCAGGGCAACAGATACGCAGTATTTT; CDR3: CASGRATDTQYF
J: TRBJ2-3; V: TRBV12-3/TRBV12-4; size: many; D: -; DNA: TGTGCCAGCAGTTTTATCAGCGGGAGCACAGATACGCAGTATTTT; CDR3: CASSFISGSTDTQYF
J: TRBJ1-2; V: TRBV7-9; size: medium-sized; D: TRBD1; DNA: TGTGCCAGCAAAATTGACAGGGCGGGTGGCTACACCTTC; CDR3: CASKIDRAGGYTF
J: TRBJ2-1; V: TRBV7-2; size: many; D: -; DNA: TGTGCCAGCCGGCTCGTCCAAGTGGGGTTCTTC; CDR3: CASRLVQVGFF
J: TRBJ1-1; V: TRBV7-9; size: -; D: -; DNA: TGTGCCAGCAGCTTAGTTACGGGTGTGACTGAAGCTTTCTTT; CDR3: CASSLVTGVTEAFF
J: TRBJ2-2; V: TRBV7-8; size: medium-sized; D: TRBD2; DNA: TGTGCCAGCAGCCGTAGCGGGGGGGCCGCCGGGGAGCTGTTTTTT; CDR3: CASSRSGGAAGELFF
J: TRBJ2-3; V: TRBV3-1; size: -; D: -; DNA: TGTGCCAGCAGCCCCACACTAAGCACAGATACGCAGTATTTT; CDR3: CASSPTLSTDTQYF
J: TRBJ2-7; V: TRBV5-1; size: -; D: TRBD2; DNA: TGCGCCAGCAGCTTAATAGCGGGGGACTACGAGCAGTACTTC; CDR3: CASSLIAGDYEQYF
J: TRBJ2-1; V: TRBV20-1; size: many; D: TRBD2; DNA: TGCAGTGCTAGGGATAGCGGGAGGGCGTCCTACAATGAGCAGTTCTTC; CDR3: CSARDSGRASYNEQFF
J: TRBJ1-2; V: TRBV6-1; size: many; D: TRBD1; DNA: TGTGCCAGCAGTGATAACAGGGGGGTAGGCTATGGCTACACCTTC; CDR3: CASSDNRGVGYGYTF
J: TRBJ2-7; V: TRBV20-1; size: many; D: -; DNA: TGCAGTGCTAGATCGGACGAAACTGAGCAGTACTTC; CDR3: CSARSDETEQYF
J: TRBJ2-4; V: TRBV19; size: many; D: -; DNA: TGTGCCAGTAGTATGTACGAGGGAACCCAAAACATTCAGTACTTC; CDR3: CASSMYEGTQNIQYF
J: TRBJ1-2; V: TRBV29-1; size: many; D: -; DNA: TGCAGCGTTGGTGGTCAGGGAGGGTTCTACACCTTC; CDR3: CSVGGQGGFYTF
J: TRBJ2-1; V: TRBV27; size: many; D: TRBD2; DNA: TGTGCCAGCAGTTACAGCGGGGGGGCTCCGTTCTTC; CDR3: CASSYSGGAPFF
J: TRBJ2-7; V: TRBV20-1; size: many; D: -; DNA: TGCAGTGCTAGCGACGACCCCAAGATGCACTTC; CDR3: CSASDDPKMHF
J: TRBJ2-5; V: TRBV12-3/TRBV12-4; size: -; D: -; DNA: TGTGCCAGCAGTTTAAACCAGGGACCGGGAGAGACCCAGTACTTC; CDR3: CASSLNQGPGETQYF